The 21 T cell receptor beta chains reported below all come from one sample, sequenced in a study of Ad26.COV2.S vaccination and SARS-CoV-2 variants. Treatment defined: roughly 19 received Ad26.COV2.S at low or high dose, single or two shots; 5 received placebo; per-sample allocation not given. Sampling happened 63 days after the first vaccine or placebo injection. This table comes from immunoSEQ multiplex PCR, and its TCRdb copy is limited to in-frame clones, with some not included. The sample consists of about 500,000 clones, roughly nine tenths of them appearing once. This specimen consisted of peripheral blood, obtained in a trial of Ad26.COV2.S vaccine versus placebo. The receptors shown here come from a person aged 18 to 59 who received the Ad26.COV2.S COVID-19 vaccine or a placebo.

Points on this clone: Germline is not matched at one junction end, which may reflect a read error. The V gene is TRBV7-9, the J gene TRBJ1-6; a possible D gene is TRBD1 (6 bases). CDR1 and CDR2 (germline): SEHNR, FQNEAQ (reference sequence). This CDR3 spans 14 amino acids. CDR3 sequence: CASSLKGGNSPLHF. The CDR3 DNA reads TGTGCCAGCAGCTTAAAGGGGGGGAATTCGCCCCTCCACTTT.

The chain uses TRBV27 and TRBJ1-2; D is ambiguous. The CDR3 sequence is 15 residues long. Between the trimmed V and J ends, which lost 4 bases and 4 bases, there was a span of 16 bases. In germline, CDR1 is MNHEY, CDR2 SMNVEV (reference sequence). CDR3 sequence reads: CASSSWALGIYGYTF. The CDR3 DNA reads TGTGCCAGCAGTTCCTGGGCCTTGGGGATCTATGGCTACACCTTC.

The V and J genes are TRBV5-5 and TRBJ2-1; D call uncertain. The germline V and J ends were trimmed by 4 bases and 1 base, with 9 bases remaining between them. CDR1 and CDR2 (germline): SGHKS, YYEKEE (reference sequence). The CDR3 sequence is 14 residues long. CDR3 in DNA: TGTGCCAGCAGCCCCTTCGATTCCTACAATGAGCAGTTCTTC. Protein: CASSPFDSYNEQFF.

V gene TRBV27 combines with J gene TRBJ1-4; D uncertain. Germline-derived CDR1 and CDR2 are MNHEY and SMNVEV (reference sequence). The CDR3 contains 13 residues. The V and J ends lost 1 base and 10 bases respectively, with 10 bases between them. The CDR3: CASSLLGSPKLFF. The CDR3 region has the DNA TGTGCCAGCAGTTTATTAGGCAGCCCAAAACTGTTTTTT. The whole variable domain, remainder taken from reference TRBV27 and TRBJ1-4, is EAQVTQNPRYLITVTGKKLTVTCSQNMNHEYMSWYRQDPGLGLRQIYYSMNVEVTDKGDVPEGYKVSRKEKRNFPLILESPSPNQTSLYFCASSLLGSPKLFFGSGTQLSVL.

The chain joins TRBV28 to TRBJ2-7, with 10 nucleotides matching TRBD2. The CDR3 extends over 15 amino acids. Trimming took 2 bases from V and 4 from J; bases not matched to a gene: 5. Looked up from germline, CDR1 is MDHEN and CDR2 is SYDVKM. In DNA form, the CDR3 reads TGTGCCAGCAGTTTAGGGGCTAGCGGGGGTTACGAGCAGTACTTC. Translation gives CASSLGASGGYEQYF.

V usage is TRBV3-1 (or the pseudogene TRBV3-2) and J usage is TRBJ2-7; unclear D gene. The CDR3 has 14 residues. Germline V lookup: CDR1 LGHDT, CDR2 YNNKEL (reference sequence). Trimming left V 0 bases short and J 2 bases short, with 8 bases between. CDR3 sequence (DNA): TGTGCCAGCAGCCAAGAACCCAGGACCTACGAGCAGTACTTC. This encodes CASSQEPRTYEQYF.

The chain recombines TRBV18 with TRBJ1-5, with D perhaps TRBD1 (5 bases). CDR1 is KGHSH and CDR2 is LQKENI in the germline V gene. V was trimmed by 3 bases and J by 0 bases, leaving 9 bases between them. The CDR3 runs to 15 residues. The DNA for the CDR3 is TGTGCCAGCTCACCGACAGAGTATAGCAATCAGCCCCAGCATTTT. Translating it yields CASSPTEYSNQPQHF.

The gene calls are TRBV7-2 and TRBJ1-5, with unresolved D. The V gene's germline CDR1 is SGHTA and CDR2 FQGNSA. The V gene lost 1 base and the J gene lost 2 bases, with 9 bases spanning the gap. The CDR3 loop spans 15 amino acids. For the CDR3, the DNA is TGTGCCAGCAGCTTAGGGAGTTGGGGCAATCAGCCCCAGCATTTT. This translates into CASSLGSWGNQPQHF.

The gene calls are TRBV18 and TRBJ2-7; no reliable D call. The V end was cut by 2 bases, the J end by 3 bases, with 17 bases between. The CDR3 contains 16 residues. CDR1 and CDR2 (germline): KGHSH, LQKENI. CDR3 region: CASSPGRPRTSYEQYF. The CDR3 coding sequence is TGTGCCAGCTCACCAGGAAGGCCCAGGACCAGCTACGAGCAGTACTTC.

This chain links TRBV4-1 with TRBJ1-5; D call uncertain. The CDR3 extends over 15 amino acids. From germline, CDR1 is MGHRA and CDR2 YSYEKL. V lost 1 base to trimming and J lost 3 bases, with 10 bases between them. CDR3 protein: CASSQGTQNNQPQHF. CDR3 sequence (DNA): TGCGCCAGCAGCCAAGGGACCCAGAACAATCAGCCCCAGCATTTT.

The chain recombines TRBV28 with TRBJ1-1; TRBD1 matches 7 bases. The CDR3 has 15 residues. In germline, CDR1 is MDHEN, CDR2 SYDVKM. With 5 bases clipped from V and 4 bases from J, the junction kept 10 bases outside the gene matches. The CDR3 coding sequence is TGTGCCAGCAGTCGCGGGACAGCCCCGGGCACTGAAGCTTTCTTT. It codes for CASSRGTAPGTEAFF.

The chain links TRBV29-1 to TRBJ2-7, with 8 bases that match TRBD1. CDR1 and CDR2 (germline): SQVTM, ANQGSEA. The CDR3 is made up of 13 amino acids. Trimming removed 7 bases from V and 5 bases from J; junction bases left unmatched: 10. The CDR3: CSAIWTGNHEQYF. The CDR3 region has the DNA TGCAGCGCGATCTGGACAGGGAACCACGAGCAGTACTTC.

This chain uses TRBV27 with TRBJ2-3; 13 bases fit TRBD2. V lost 5 bases, J lost 4 bases, and 9 bases stayed unmatched. The germline CDR1 and CDR2 sequences are MNHEY and SMNVEV (reference sequence). The CDR3 extends over 17 amino acids. CDR3 amino acids: CASSPQPLAGGADTQYF. DNA for the CDR3: TGTGCCAGCAGTCCCCAGCCACTAGCGGGAGGGGCAGATACGCAGTATTTT.

V gene TRBV28 combines with J gene TRBJ2-1, with TRBD2 matching 9 bases. This CDR3 comprises 18 residues. V shed 3 bases and J 7 bases; nucleotides not matched to a gene: 16. Germline V gene data show CDR1 as MDHEN and CDR2 as SYDVKM. CDR3 coding DNA: TGTGCCAGCAGTTTTATGGCTAGCGGGAAGACTCCAGAGAATGAGCAGTTCTTC. This encodes CASSFMASGKTPENEQFF.

The chain links TRBV7-8 to TRBJ1-1, with TRBD1 identical over 8 bases. The CDR3 has 19 amino acids. V lost 5 bases, J lost 4 bases, and 21 bases stayed unmatched. CDR1 and CDR2 (germline): SGHVS, FQNEAQ. In DNA form, the CDR3 reads TGTGCCAGCAGCCCAGGGGGGACAGGCCGCGGAGGGGGAAGCACTGAAGCTTTCTTT. Translated: CASSPGGTGRGGGSTEAFF.

The J gene is TRBJ2-3, the V gene TRBV30; 11 bases match TRBD2. Germline V CDR1 and CDR2: GTSNPN, SVGIG (reference sequence). J gave up 0 bases and V 8 bases, and 1 base lay outside the gene matches. The CDR3 covers 13 residues. The chain's CDR3 is CARLAGSTDTQYF. The DNA for the CDR3 is TGTGCCAGACTAGCGGGAAGCACAGATACGCAGTATTTT.

This rearrangement joins TRBV19 to TRBJ1-5, with D hard to call. The CDR3 is 15 amino acids. Germline CDR1 LNHDA, CDR2 SQIVND (reference sequence). With 4 bases removed from V and 1 base from J, the gap between germline ends came to 11 bases. DNA of the CDR3: TGTGCCAGTAGTACCCCAGTGGGGAGCAATCAGCCCCAGCATTTT. Translated: CASSTPVGSNQPQHF. The variable domain in full, with the rest retrieved from reference TRBV19 and TRBJ1-5, is DGGITQSPKYLFRKEGQNVTLSCEQNLNHDAMYWYRQDPGQGLRLIYYSQIVNDFQKGDIAEGYSVSREKKESFPLTVTSAQKNPTAFYLCASSTPVGSNQPQHFGDGTRLSIL.

J is TRBJ1-6 and V is TRBV7-9; D perhaps matches TRBD1 (6 bases). Germline lookup yields CDR1 SEHNR and CDR2 FQNEAQ (reference sequence). Trimming removed 1 base from V and 8 bases from J, with 15 bases in between. The CDR3 is 16 amino acids. CDR3 DNA sequence: TGTGCCAGCAGCTTAGACAGGGCCCTAACTGATTCACCCCTCCACTTT. This gives the protein CASSLDRALTDSPLHF.

The V call is TRBV19, the J call TRBJ2-7; 8 bases line up with TRBD1. V shed 4 bases and J 3 bases; nucleotides not matched to a gene: 11. The germline CDR1 and CDR2 sequences are LNHDA and SQIVND (reference sequence). The CDR3 has 16 residues. The CDR3 protein is CASSTTGGRPSYEQYF. CDR3 nucleotide sequence: TGTGCCAGTAGTACTACAGGGGGTCGGCCAAGCTACGAGCAGTACTTC. The complete variable domain, with remaining parts taken from reference TRBV19 and TRBJ2-7, reads DGGITQSPKYLFRKEGQNVTLSCEQNLNHDAMYWYRQDPGQGLRLIYYSQIVNDFQKGDIAEGYSVSREKKESFPLTVTSAQKNPTAFYLCASSTTGGRPSYEQYFGPGTRLTVT.

About this clone itself: Other DNA variants within this sample encode the same CDR3. This rearrangement joins TRBV12-3 or TRBV12-4 to TRBJ1-1, with D possibly TRBD1 on 5 matching bases. The CDR3 sequence is 13 residues long. V lost 5 bases to trimming and J lost 2 bases, with 9 bases between them. The chain's CDR3 is CASSLQENTEAFF. The DNA of the CDR3 is TGTGCCAGCAGTCTACAGGAAAACACTGAAGCTTTCTTT.

The V and J genes are TRBV4-1 and TRBJ2-3, with D perhaps matching TRBD1 or TRBD2 (6 bases each). CDR1 and CDR2 (germline): MGHRA, YSYEKL. V was trimmed by 5 bases and J by 2 bases, leaving 23 bases between them. The CDR3 is made up of 18 amino acids. The CDR3: CASSSKGRGRGDTDTQYF. In DNA form, the CDR3 reads TGCGCCAGCAGCTCGAAAGGACGGGGGCGCGGGGACACAGATACGCAGTATTTT.